This T cell receptor (beta chain) emerged from a study of shared clonotypes between healthy human individuals (dated by TCRdb to the early 2020s). Notes on the research overall: Three men and a couple of women, aged 18 to 49 years, made up the cohort. Different laboratories and diverse techniques were used to prepare libraries and sequence TCR repertoires, to increase sequencing depth and limit assay-specific biases. For each donor, CD4 naive and CD4 memory were each run on three plates, CD8 naive on two plates, and CD8 memory on one plate. To estimate repertoire size and how much clonotypes are shared between individuals, the study performed deep sequencing of blood TCR repertoires from a few healthy adults. Each donor's leukapheresis produced roughly between about 0.8 and 8.9 billion PBMCs. Points the paper makes about the study in general: Because the study included a small number of donors, the genetic and exposure-history diversity represented was limited. Rarefaction of sorted-subset datasets indicated incomplete sequencing despite the large sequencing depth. Higher generation probabilities were observed for clonotypes shared by all four sorted-subset donors than for non-shared clonotypes. About 5% of naive CD4, 3.5% of naive CD8, roughly 2.4% of memory CD4, and less than 0.45% of memory CD8 clonotypes were shared across a few donors. Sampling was restricted to blood, and TCR repertoires in tissues likely differ from the TCR repertoires found in blood. Estimated clonotype richness was generally larger for naive than for memory subsets. Based on pairwise subsampling, the degree of clonotype sharing among donors was expected to be affected by sequencing depth.

On this clone itself: Its specific antigen is unknown. No much larger clone exists at a distance of one base, and base qualities are not known.

The germline V gene specifies MNHEY as CDR1 and SVGAGI as CDR2. V has 4 bases trimmed and J has 2 bases trimmed; junction bases matching no gene number 3. CDR3 length: 16 amino acids, cysteine to phenylalanine. Only the CDR3 part of the read is kept: 48 bases, read in frame from the first base. Using the deep immunoSEQ assay, TCR CDR3 regions were amplified from genomic DNA by multiplex PCR. Extracted genomic DNA from each cell subset was distributed evenly across all wells of several immunoSEQ 96-well plates, and each plate was treated as a replicate. For sorted subsets, around 0.2 ug of genomic DNA, equivalent to roughly 33,000 T cell genomes, went into each replicate PCR. The purified libraries were quantified using a Qubit 3.0 fluorometer, sized with a Bioanalyzer 2100, and then quantified again using the KAPA Library Quantification kit. Every immunoSEQ 96-well plate was sequenced on a dedicated single-read 150-cycle Illumina NextSeq 550 flow cell. As for the authors' bioinformatics: Because the immunoSEQ output included only junctional sequences and no quality scores, the filtering could not be the same as the filtering used for full-length reads. To assign V/J genes and CDR3, sequences were annotated using PyIR, a Python wrapper for IgBLAST v1.9, with IMGT germline references. Reads were filtered out if the reads had weak V/J assignments (E-value above 1e-6), no CDR3, stop codons, out-of-frame junctions, or ambiguous translated residues. V3J clonotypes were defined as sequences sharing the same inferred V gene, J gene, and CDR3 amino acid sequence. The percentage overlap between two repertoires was calculated by dividing the number of shared unique clonotypes by the size of the smaller repertoire. Richness of each repertoire was evaluated using RTK rarefaction, the Chao1 estimator, and Recon v2.1 estimates of unobserved clonotypes. OLGA was used to compute generation probabilities for all TCRbeta clonotypes that the gDNA method yielded from a handful of donors. The source is immuneACCESS, and TCRdb retained only in-frame sequences with V and J called. Part of the clones is not carried over; for the studies checked, unresolved V genes explain less than half of this, and the remainder is unexplained. The D gene and trimming were derived from the DNA, and the V and J assignments and clone size from that table. For this sample there are fewer than 1.4 million clones; 78% appear just once. The ten largest clones represent roughly 0.61% of the sample.

The donors were healthy, HIV-negative adults who had no recently reported acute infections or vaccinations. All donors were Caucasian adults living in Nashville, Tennessee, USA. CD4+ T cells were enriched through magnetic negative selection, after which naive cells were positively selected on CD45RA and the remaining negative fraction served as the memory subset. Blood was obtained by leukapheresis, after which PBMCs were separated by Ficoll-Histopaque density gradient centrifugation and cryopreserved in liquid nitrogen vapor phase. Analytical flow cytometry was used to check the purity and quantity of each magnetically sorted T cell population. Each sorted fraction had its genomic DNA isolated and then quantified by UV absorbance on a Nanodrop 2000c.

The specimen sequenced was memory CD4+ T cells from PBMCs. The cell subset or site label, read with the paper, signifies: CD45RA-negative fraction. The receptor was isolated from a man younger than 30 in good health. Some clones in this sample may be carry-over from other donors' samples. The sequence joins TRBV6-5 to TRBJ2-7; 15 bases in between match TRBD2. The DNA is as follows: TGTGCCAGCAGTTCTGGGACTAGCGGGAGGACCTACGAGCAGTACTTC. It encodes CASSSGTSGRTYEQYF.